This TCR beta chain derives from a study of CD8 T cells in ankylosing spondylitis. This clonotype was counted at least ten times. This CDR3 contains 15 residues. Trimming removed 6 bases from V and 0 bases from J; junction bases left unmatched: 4. In germline, CDR1 is DFQATT, CDR2 SNEGSKA (reference sequence). TCRdb reprocessed the 5' RACE reads with MiXCR, giving one entry per CDR3 protein. The sample comprises about 100,000 distinct CDR3 sequences, about 9.1% of which are singletons, and just over 5% rests with the top ten. The sequence was collected from a male donor with ankylosing spondylitis or in good health (not recorded which). Sample: blood, either unsorted or a sorted T cell fraction (not recorded which). The gene calls are TRBV20-1 and TRBJ2-3, with 12 bases lining up with TRBD2. In DNA, the CDR3 is TGCAGTGCGCCTAGCGGGGGGGTTAGCACAGATACGCAGTATTTT. Protein sequence: CSAPSGGVSTDTQYF.